This T cell receptor (beta chain) was found in a study of T cell changes during pregnancy in multiple sclerosis. Libraries were prepared by immunoSEQ multiplex PCR; TCRdb keeps only in-frame clonotypes and omits some of them. The sample contains about 59,000 clones, about nine tenths of which appear only once. Germline V gene lookup returns CDR1 LGHNA and CDR2 YNFKEQ. V gave up 0 bases and J gave up 1 base; unmatched junction bases: 14. CDR3 length: 19 amino acids. The chain uses TRBV4-2 and TRBJ2-7; 8 bases fit TRBD2. The specimen comprised peripheral blood, sampled in the first trimester of pregnancy. The TCR comes from a female donor in good health, enrolled as a control in a pregnancy study. CDR3 protein: CASSQEGSSGSFRSYEQYF. The CDR3 bases are TGTGCCAGCAGCCAAGAAGGGTCTAGCGGGTCCTTCAGATCCTACGAGCAGTACTTC.